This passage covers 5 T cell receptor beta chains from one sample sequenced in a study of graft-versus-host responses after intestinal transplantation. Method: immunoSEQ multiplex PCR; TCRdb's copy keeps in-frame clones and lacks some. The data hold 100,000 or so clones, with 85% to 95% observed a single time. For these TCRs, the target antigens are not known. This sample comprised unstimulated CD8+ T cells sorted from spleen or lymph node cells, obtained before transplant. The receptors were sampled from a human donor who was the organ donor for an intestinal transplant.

CDR3 nucleotide sequence: TGTGCCTGGAGTGTTACTAGCGGGGTCAACGAGCAGTACTTC. Its translation: CAWSVTSGVNEQYF. This rearrangement joins TRBV30 to TRBJ2-7; 10 bases are a match to TRBD2. Germline values: CDR1 GTSNPN, CDR2 SVGIG (reference sequence). Trimming at V came to 0 bases and at J to 5 bases, leaving 4 bases not matched to a gene. The CDR3 has 14 residues.

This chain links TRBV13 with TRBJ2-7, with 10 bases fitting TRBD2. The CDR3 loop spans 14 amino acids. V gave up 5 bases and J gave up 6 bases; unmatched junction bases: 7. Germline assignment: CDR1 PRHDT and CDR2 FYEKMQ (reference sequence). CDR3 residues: CASSEGTSVREQYF. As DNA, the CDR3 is TGTGCCAGCAGCGAGGGGACTAGCGTCCGCGAGCAGTACTTC.

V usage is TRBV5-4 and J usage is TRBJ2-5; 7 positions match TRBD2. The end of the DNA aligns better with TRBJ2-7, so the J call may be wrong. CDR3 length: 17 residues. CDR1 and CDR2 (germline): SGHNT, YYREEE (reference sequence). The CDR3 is CASSLLGEGLTIYEQYF. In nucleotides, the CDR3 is TGTGCCAGCAGCTTGTTAGGGGAGGGCCTTACTATCTACGAGCAGTACTTC.

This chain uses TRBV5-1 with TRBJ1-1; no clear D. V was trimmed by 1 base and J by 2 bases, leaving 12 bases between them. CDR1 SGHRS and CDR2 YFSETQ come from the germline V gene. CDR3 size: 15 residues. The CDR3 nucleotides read TGCGCCAGCAGCTTGTCGGGTGTGACCAACACTGAAGCTTTCTTT. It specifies CASSLSGVTNTEAFF. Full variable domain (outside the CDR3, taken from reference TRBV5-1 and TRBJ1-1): KAGVTQTPRYLIKTRGQQVTLSCSPISGHRSVSWYQQTPGQGLQFLFEYFSETQRNKGNFPGRFSGRQFSNSRSEMNVSTLELGDSALYLCASSLSGVTNTEAFFGQGTRLTVV.

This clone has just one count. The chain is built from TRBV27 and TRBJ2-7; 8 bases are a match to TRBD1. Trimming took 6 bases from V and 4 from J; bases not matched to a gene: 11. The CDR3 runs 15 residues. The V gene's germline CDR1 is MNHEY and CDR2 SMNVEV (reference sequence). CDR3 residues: CASRSVGQGEYEQYF. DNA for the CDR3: TGTGCCAGCAGAAGTGTCGGACAGGGTGAATACGAGCAGTACTTC.